The present T cell receptor (beta chain) was sequenced within a study of a mutant IDH1 vaccine in newly diagnosed glioma. Background on the study: In some groups vaccination began 4-6 weeks post-radiotherapy; others received it with temozolomide. Visit V12 happened at week 35; visit V13 happened at week 47.

Specified time point: week 47, end of study. All doses held 300 ug of mutant IDH1 20-mer peptide, with topical imiquimod. Eight vaccinations were given in weeks 1, 3, 5, 7, 11, 15, 19 and 23. Study-wide results and caveats: Top-clonotype changes in peripheral T cells seemed unrelated to pseudoprogression.

This clone has only a few counts. The antigen is undetermined. V gave up 3 bases and J gave up 1 base, with 12 bases separating them. The CDR3 is 15 residues long. Germline V CDR1 and CDR2: MNHNS, SASEGT. Measured with immunoSEQ multiplex PCR; TCRdb has only the in-frame clones, and not every one. The table has approximately 60,000 clones, less than 90% seen once; the top ten hold 3.8%. The source material was PBMCs, sampled from a glioma patient whose treatment included an IDH1 peptide vaccine. This TCR was sampled from a man aged 30 to 45 with glioma. The chain is built from TRBV6-1 and TRBJ1-1; perhaps TRBD1 as D (6 bases). CDR3 bases: TGTGCCAGCAGTGATTACCTAGGGGGGAACACTGAAGCTTTCTTT. Protein product: CASSDYLGGNTEAFF.